The clone carrying this TCR beta chain was found many times. The data were obtained in a study of T-cell reconstitution after alpha-beta-depleted transplantation in children. A library of TCRbeta sequences, prepared with unique molecular identifiers, was generated. TCRdb re-analysed the PCR reads in MiXCR, keeping a single row per CDR3 protein. Of 350,000 to 450,000 distinct CDR3 sequences in the sample, less than 15% were seen once. CDR3 size: 14 residues. V lost 1 base, J lost 5 bases, and 11 bases lay in between. From germline, CDR1 is SGHTA and CDR2 FQGNSA. The receptor was isolated from a human donor who donated a stem cell graft to a child with Fanconi anemia. The sample was PBMCs, taken from the stem cell graft. V gene TRBV7-2 combines with J gene TRBJ2-5, with D perhaps matching TRBD1 (6 bases). CDR3 coding DNA: TGTGCCAGCAGCTTAGACAGGGTAATGGAGACCCAGTACTTC. It translates to CASSLDRVMETQYF. Based on the CDR3 plus reference TRBV7-2 and TRBJ2-5, the full variable domain is GAGVSQSPSNKVTEKGKDVELRCDPISGHTALYWYRQSLGQGLEFLIYFQGNSAPDKSGLPSDRFSAERTGGSVSTLTIQRTQQEDSAVYLCASSLDRVMETQYFGPGTRLLVL.